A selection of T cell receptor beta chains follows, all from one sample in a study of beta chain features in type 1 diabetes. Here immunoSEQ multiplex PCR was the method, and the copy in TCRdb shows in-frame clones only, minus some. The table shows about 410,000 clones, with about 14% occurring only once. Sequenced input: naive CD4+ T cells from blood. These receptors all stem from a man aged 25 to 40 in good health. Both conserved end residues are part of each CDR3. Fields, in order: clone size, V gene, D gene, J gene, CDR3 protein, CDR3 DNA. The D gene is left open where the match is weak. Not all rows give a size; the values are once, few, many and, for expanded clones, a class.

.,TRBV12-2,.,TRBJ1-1,CAPVEIGTEAFF,TGTGCACCTGTCGAGATTGGGACTGAAGCTTTCTTT
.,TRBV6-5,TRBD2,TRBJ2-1,CASSRLIGGNEQFF,TGTGCCAGCAGCCGACTCATCGGGGGGAATGAGCAGTTCTTC
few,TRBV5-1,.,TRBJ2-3,CASSLFSTDTQYF,TGCGCCAGCAGCTTGTTTTCGACAGATACGCAGTATTTT
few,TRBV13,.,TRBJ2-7,CASSFRQGHEQYF,TGTGCCAGCAGCTTCAGGCAGGGCCACGAGCAGTACTTC
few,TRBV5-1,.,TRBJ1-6,CASSGGDGGGSPLHF,TGCGCCAGCAGTGGGGGCGACGGCGGTGGTTCACCCCTCCACTTT
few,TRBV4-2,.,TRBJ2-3,CASSQRPIADASTDTQYF,TGTGCCAGCAGCCAACGCCCTATAGCGGATGCTAGCACAGATACGCAGTATTTT
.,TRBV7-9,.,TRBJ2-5,CASSLDSLTRETQYF,TGTGCCAGCAGCTTAGACTCGCTAACTCGGGAGACCCAGTACTTC
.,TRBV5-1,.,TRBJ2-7,CASSLGQSGDEQYF,TGCGCCAGCAGCTTGGGACAGAGCGGAGACGAGCAGTACTTC
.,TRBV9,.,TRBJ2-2,CASSGRRTGELFF,TGTGCCAGCAGCGGAAGGAGAACCGGGGAGCTGTTTTTT
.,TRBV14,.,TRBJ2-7,CASSQNTRAELREQYF,TGTGCCAGCAGCCAGAATACCCGGGCCGAGCTACGAGAGCAGTACTTC
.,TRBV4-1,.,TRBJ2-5,CASSQDASPAVETQYF,TGCGCCAGCAGCCAAGATGCCTCCCCGGCAGTGGAGACCCAGTACTTC
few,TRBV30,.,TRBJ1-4,CAWNNEPRWSEKLFF,TGTGCCTGGAATAACGAACCTCGGTGGAGTGAAAAACTGTTTTTT
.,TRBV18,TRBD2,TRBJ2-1,CASSPPGGAYEQFF,TGTGCCAGCTCACCACCGGGAGGGGCGTATGAGCAGTTCTTC
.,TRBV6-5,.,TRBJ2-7,CASKSGVYEQYF,TGTGCCAGCAAGTCTGGTGTCTACGAGCAGTACTTC
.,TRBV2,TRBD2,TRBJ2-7,CASNGGLGRSGQYF,TGTGCCAGCAACGGGGGACTAGGTAGATCTGGGCAGTACTTC
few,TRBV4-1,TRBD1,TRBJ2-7,CASSQVVRQGPYEQYF,TGCGCCAGCAGCCAAGTTGTGAGACAGGGACCCTACGAGCAGTACTTC
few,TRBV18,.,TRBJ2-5,CASSSNQETQYF,TGTGCCAGCTCATCTAACCAAGAGACCCAGTACTTC
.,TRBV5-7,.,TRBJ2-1,CASSLVTFPNNEQFF,TGTGCCAGCAGCTTGGTAACTTTCCCAAACAATGAGCAGTTCTTC
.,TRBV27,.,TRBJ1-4,CASSPGGEPGKLFF,TGTGCCAGCAGCCCGGGGGGCGAACCCGGAAAACTGTTTTTT
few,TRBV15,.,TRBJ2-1,CATSPPPGQISYNEQFF,TGTGCCACCAGCCCCCCACCGGGACAAATCTCCTACAATGAGCAGTTCTTC
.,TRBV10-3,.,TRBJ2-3,CVSGPSTDTQYF,TGTGTTAGCGGACCTAGCACAGATACGCAGTATTTT
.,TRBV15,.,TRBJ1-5,CATREEDFSNQPQHF,TGTGCCACCAGGGAAGAAGATTTTAGCAATCAGCCCCAGCATTTT
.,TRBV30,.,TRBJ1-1,CAWKKAEAFF,TGTGCCTGGAAAAAGGCTGAAGCTTTCTTT
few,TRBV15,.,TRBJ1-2,CATSSQRASYGYTF,TGTGCCACCAGCAGTCAAAGGGCCAGTTATGGCTACACCTTC
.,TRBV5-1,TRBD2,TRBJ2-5,CASSFTSGGAGTQYF,TGCGCCAGCAGCTTCACAAGCGGGGGGGCCGGGACCCAGTACTTC